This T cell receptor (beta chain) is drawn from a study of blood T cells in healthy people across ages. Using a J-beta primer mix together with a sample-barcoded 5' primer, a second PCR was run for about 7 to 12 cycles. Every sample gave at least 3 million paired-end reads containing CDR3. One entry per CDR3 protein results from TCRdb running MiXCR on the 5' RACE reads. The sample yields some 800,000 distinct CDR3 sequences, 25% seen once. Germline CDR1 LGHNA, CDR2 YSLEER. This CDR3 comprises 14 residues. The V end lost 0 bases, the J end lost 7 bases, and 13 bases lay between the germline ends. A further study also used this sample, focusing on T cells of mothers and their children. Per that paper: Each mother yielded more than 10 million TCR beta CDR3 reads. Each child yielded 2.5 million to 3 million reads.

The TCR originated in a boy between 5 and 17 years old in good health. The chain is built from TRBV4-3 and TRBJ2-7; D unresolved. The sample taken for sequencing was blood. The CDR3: CASSQDLGMGEQYF. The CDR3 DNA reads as TGCGCCAGCAGCCAAGATCTGGGTATGGGGGAGCAGTACTTC.